These T cell receptor beta chains were read from a single sample in a study of T cells after yellow fever vaccination. Via MiXCR, TCRdb re-called the 5' RACE reads, giving one row per CDR3 protein. Here the sample spans a few hundred thousand distinct CDR3 sequences, about 8.3% being singletons. This material consisted of PBMCs, taken about 41 days after the first yellow fever vaccination. The receptors shown here come from a man between 18 and 29 years old who received the YFV17D yellow fever vaccine. Each CDR3 is given without its conserved first and last residue.

V gene: TRBV5-4; J gene: TRBJ2-3; CDR3 protein: ASSFGAGMRTDTQY
V gene: TRBV2; J gene: TRBJ2-2; CDR3 protein: ASSLHRTGELF
V gene: TRBV4-3; J gene: TRBJ1-2; CDR3 protein: ASSQDWGNYGYT
V gene: TRBV20-1; J gene: TRBJ2-3; CDR3 protein: SARDLLEGDTQY
V gene: TRBV5-1; J gene: TRBJ1-1; CDR3 protein: ASSAYRGGVNTEAF
V gene: TRBV6-1; J gene: TRBJ2-1; CDR3 protein: ASSLDFSLNNEQF
V gene: TRBV7-6; J gene: TRBJ2-3; CDR3 protein: ASSLGAGGADTQY
V gene: TRBV12-3/TRBV12-4; J gene: TRBJ2-7; CDR3 protein: ASSFDRGFYEQY
V gene: TRBV7-2; J gene: TRBJ2-7; CDR3 protein: ASSLTGGVDEQY
V gene: TRBV5-1; J gene: TRBJ2-3; CDR3 protein: ASSGGADTQY
V gene: TRBV6-1; J gene: TRBJ2-2; CDR3 protein: ASTPSSAGELF
V gene: TRBV7-8; J gene: TRBJ1-3; CDR3 protein: ASSLALSGGNTIY
V gene: TRBV3-1; J gene: TRBJ1-2; CDR3 protein: ASSLGQTGYT
V gene: TRBV9; J gene: TRBJ2-5; CDR3 protein: ASSPGQGLWETQY
V gene: TRBV9; J gene: TRBJ2-1; CDR3 protein: ASSVTSGGLNEQF
V gene: TRBV7-9; J gene: TRBJ2-5; CDR3 protein: ASSLDRDRGDETQY
V gene: TRBV5-5; J gene: TRBJ2-7; CDR3 protein: ASSLPGTASYEQY
V gene: TRBV18; J gene: TRBJ2-7; CDR3 protein: ASSPNGGGYEQY
V gene: TRBV6-2/TRBV6-3; J gene: TRBJ2-1; CDR3 protein: ASSYGAGGPGYNEQF
V gene: TRBV20-1; J gene: TRBJ2-7; CDR3 protein: SARAQGAFYEQY
V gene: TRBV12-3/TRBV12-4; J gene: TRBJ1-2; CDR3 protein: ASSLGVRYT
V gene: TRBV5-1; J gene: TRBJ1-2; CDR3 protein: ASSFLTEYGYT
V gene: TRBV20-1; J gene: TRBJ2-6; CDR3 protein: SASRQGGSNVLT
V gene: TRBV7-2; J gene: TRBJ2-1; CDR3 protein: ASNGVGSGYNEQF
V gene: TRBV11-1; J gene: TRBJ2-7; CDR3 protein: ASSFDPLLYEQY
V gene: TRBV7-2; J gene: TRBJ1-1; CDR3 protein: ASSSSSDTEAF